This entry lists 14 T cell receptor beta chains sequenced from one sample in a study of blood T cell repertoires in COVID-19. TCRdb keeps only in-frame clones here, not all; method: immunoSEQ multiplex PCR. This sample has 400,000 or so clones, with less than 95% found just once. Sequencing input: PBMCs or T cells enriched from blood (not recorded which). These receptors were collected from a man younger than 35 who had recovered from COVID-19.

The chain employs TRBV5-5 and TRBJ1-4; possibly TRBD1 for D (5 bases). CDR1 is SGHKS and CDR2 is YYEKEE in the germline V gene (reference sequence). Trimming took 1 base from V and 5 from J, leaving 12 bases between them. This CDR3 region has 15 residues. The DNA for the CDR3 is TGTGCCAGCAGCTTGCAAAGGGGCCCAAATGAAAAACTGTTTTTT. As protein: CASSLQRGPNEKLFF.

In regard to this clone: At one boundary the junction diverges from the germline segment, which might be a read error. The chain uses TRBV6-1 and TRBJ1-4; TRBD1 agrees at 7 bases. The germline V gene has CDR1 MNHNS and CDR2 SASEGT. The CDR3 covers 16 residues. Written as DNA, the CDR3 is TGTGCCAGCAGTAAAGCGGAGACAGGGCAAAGGGAAAAACTGTTTTTT. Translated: CASSKAETGQREKLFF.

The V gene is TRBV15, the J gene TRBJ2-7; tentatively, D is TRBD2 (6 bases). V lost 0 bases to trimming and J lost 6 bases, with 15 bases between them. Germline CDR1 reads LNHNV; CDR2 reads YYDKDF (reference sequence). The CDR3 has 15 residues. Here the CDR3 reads CATSRDWGGVGEQYF. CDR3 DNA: TGTGCCACCAGCAGAGATTGGGGAGGAGTGGGCGAGCAGTACTTC.

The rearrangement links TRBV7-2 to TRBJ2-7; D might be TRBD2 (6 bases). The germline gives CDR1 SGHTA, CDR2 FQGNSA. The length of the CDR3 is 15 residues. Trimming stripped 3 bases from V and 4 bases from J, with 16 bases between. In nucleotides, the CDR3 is TGTGCCAGCAGCTTTCGGGAGTTCCAACTATACGAGCAGTACTTC. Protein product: CASSFREFQLYEQYF.

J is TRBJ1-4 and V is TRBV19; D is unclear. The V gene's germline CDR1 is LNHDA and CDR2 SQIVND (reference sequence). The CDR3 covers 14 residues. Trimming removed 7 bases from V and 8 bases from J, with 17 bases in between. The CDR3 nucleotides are TGTGCCAGTACTGGGCAGGCCCTTGGGGAAAAACTGTTTTTT. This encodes CASTGQALGEKLFF. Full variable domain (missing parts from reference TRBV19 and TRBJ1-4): DGGITQSPKYLFRKEGQNVTLSCEQNLNHDAMYWYRQDPGQGLRLIYYSQIVNDFQKGDIAEGYSVSREKKESFPLTVTSAQKNPTAFYLCASTGQALGEKLFFGSGTQLSVL.

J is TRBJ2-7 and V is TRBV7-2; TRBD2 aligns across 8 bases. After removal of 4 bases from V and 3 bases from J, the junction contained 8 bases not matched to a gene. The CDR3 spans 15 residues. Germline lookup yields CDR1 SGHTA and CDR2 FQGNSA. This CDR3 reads CASSSSGSTNYEQYF. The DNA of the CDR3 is TGTGCCAGCAGCTCCAGCGGGAGCACGAACTACGAGCAGTACTTC. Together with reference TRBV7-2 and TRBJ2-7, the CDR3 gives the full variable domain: GAGVSQSPSNKVTEKGKDVELRCDPISGHTALYWYRQSLGQGLEFLIYFQGNSAPDKSGLPSDRFSAERTGGSVSTLTIQRTQQEDSAVYLCASSSSGSTNYEQYFGPGTRLTVT.

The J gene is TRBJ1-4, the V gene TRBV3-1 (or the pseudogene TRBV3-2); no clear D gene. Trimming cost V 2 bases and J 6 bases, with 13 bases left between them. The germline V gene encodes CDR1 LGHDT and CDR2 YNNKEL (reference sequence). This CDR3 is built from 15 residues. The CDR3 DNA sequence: TGTGCCAGCAGCCAAACCTTGGGCGCCGATGAAAAACTGTTTTTT. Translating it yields CASSQTLGADEKLFF.

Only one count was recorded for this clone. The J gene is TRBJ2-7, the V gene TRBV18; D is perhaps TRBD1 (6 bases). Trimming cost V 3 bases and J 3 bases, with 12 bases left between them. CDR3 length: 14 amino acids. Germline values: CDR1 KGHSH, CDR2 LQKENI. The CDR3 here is CASSPQGFLYEQYF. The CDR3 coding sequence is TGTGCCAGCTCACCCCAGGGGTTCCTCTACGAGCAGTACTTC. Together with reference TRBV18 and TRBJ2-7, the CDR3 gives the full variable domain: NAGVMQNPRHLVRRRGQEARLRCSPMKGHSHVYWYRQLPEEGLKFMVYLQKENIIDESGMPKERFSAEFPKEGPSILRIQQVVRGDSAAYFCASSPQGFLYEQYFGPGTRLTVT.

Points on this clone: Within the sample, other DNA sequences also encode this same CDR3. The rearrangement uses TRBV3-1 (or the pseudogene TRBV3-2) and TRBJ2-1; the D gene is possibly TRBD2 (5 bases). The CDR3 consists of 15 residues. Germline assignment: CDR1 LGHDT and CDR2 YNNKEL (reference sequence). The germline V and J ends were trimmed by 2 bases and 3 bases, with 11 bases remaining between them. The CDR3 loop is CASSQRGRNYNEQFF. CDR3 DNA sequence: TGTGCCAGCAGCCAACGAGGGCGGAACTACAATGAGCAGTTCTTC.

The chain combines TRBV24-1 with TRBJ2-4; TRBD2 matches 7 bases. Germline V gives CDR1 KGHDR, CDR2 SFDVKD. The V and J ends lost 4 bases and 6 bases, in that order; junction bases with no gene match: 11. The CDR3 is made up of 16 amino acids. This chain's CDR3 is CATSDPTAGAGNIQYF. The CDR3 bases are TGTGCCACCAGTGACCCGACCGCGGGAGCCGGAAACATTCAGTACTTC.

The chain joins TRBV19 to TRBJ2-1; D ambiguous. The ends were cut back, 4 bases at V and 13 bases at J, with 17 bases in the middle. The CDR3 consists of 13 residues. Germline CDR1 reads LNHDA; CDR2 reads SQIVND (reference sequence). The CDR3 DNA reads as TGTGCCAGTAGTACGTCCATCAGGTGGCCACAGTTCTTC. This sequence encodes CASSTSIRWPQFF. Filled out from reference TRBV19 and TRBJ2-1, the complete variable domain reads DGGITQSPKYLFRKEGQNVTLSCEQNLNHDAMYWYRQDPGQGLRLIYYSQIVNDFQKGDIAEGYSVSREKKESFPLTVTSAQKNPTAFYLCASSTSIRWPQFFGPGTRLTVL.

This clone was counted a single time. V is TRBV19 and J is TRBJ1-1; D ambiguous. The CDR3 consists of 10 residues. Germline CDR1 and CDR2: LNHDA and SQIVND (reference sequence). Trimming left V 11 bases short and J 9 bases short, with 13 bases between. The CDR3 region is CAGRTHKAFF. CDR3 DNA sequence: TGTGCCGGACGGACTCACAAAGCTTTCTTT.

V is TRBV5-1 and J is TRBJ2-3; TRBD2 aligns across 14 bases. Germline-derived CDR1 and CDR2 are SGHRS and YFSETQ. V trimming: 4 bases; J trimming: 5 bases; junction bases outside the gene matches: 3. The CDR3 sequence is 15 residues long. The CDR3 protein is CASSGGLAGGDTQYF. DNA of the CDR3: TGCGCCAGCAGCGGAGGACTAGCGGGGGGAGATACGCAGTATTTT.

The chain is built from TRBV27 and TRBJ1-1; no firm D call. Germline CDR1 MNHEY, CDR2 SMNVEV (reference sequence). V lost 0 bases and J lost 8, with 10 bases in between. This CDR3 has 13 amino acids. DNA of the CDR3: TGTGCCAGCAGTTTATCGCCGGGAATGGAAGCTTTCTTT. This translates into CASSLSPGMEAFF.